A selection of T cell receptor beta chains follows, all from one sample in a study of blood T cells in healthy people across ages. A single record per CDR3 protein comes from TCRdb applying MiXCR to the 5' RACE reads. The sample lists 540,000 or so distinct CDR3 sequences, 27% occurring once. The sample comprised blood. These TCRs come from a woman between 70 and 85 years old in good health. Each CDR3 is given with its conserved first and last residue.

v_call	j_call	cdr3_aa
TRBV24-1	TRBJ2-5	CATSDAGTSGFETQYF
TRBV10-3	TRBJ1-3	CAIRDSGNTIYF
TRBV1	TRBJ2-1	CTSSQVESDEQFF
TRBV19	TRBJ1-2	CASNPQGSGGYTF
TRBV7-2	TRBJ2-5	CASSASSGETQYF
TRBV6-5	TRBJ2-1	CASSSTAGLPYNEQFF
TRBV7-9	TRBJ2-1	CASSLEASGGLYNEQFF
TRBV20-1	TRBJ2-4	CSARDFTKNIQYF
TRBV20-1	TRBJ1-4	CSASQGASNEKLFF
TRBV20-1	TRBJ2-5	CSATGDRPDKETQYF
TRBV20-1	TRBJ2-1	CSARVGTSHYNEQFF
TRBV10-3	TRBJ2-3	CAINLGAGQTQYF
TRBV4-2	TRBJ2-2	CASSQDASLGTGELFF
TRBV5-1	TRBJ1-6	CASSFGGGLSNSPLHF
TRBV12-3/TRBV12-4	TRBJ1-4	CASSSPGPSGEKLFF
TRBV20-1	TRBJ2-3	CSAAMAGGTDTQYF
TRBV11-2	TRBJ2-1	CASSNRERSYNEQFF
TRBV12-3/TRBV12-4	TRBJ2-5	CASRAQGGGETQYF
TRBV3-1	TRBJ1-2	CASSQRVLSDYGYTF
TRBV7-2	TRBJ2-6	CASSLLLSASGANVLTF
TRBV5-1	TRBJ2-3	CASSGGPSTDTQYF
TRBV7-8	TRBJ1-6	CASSLGTAINSPLHF
TRBV7-8	TRBJ2-7	CASSLTSGQSLGEQYF
TRBV11-1	TRBJ1-3	CASSLISGRTSGTIYF
TRBV29-1	TRBJ1-2	CSVSDRDGYTF
TRBV5-1	TRBJ2-1	CASSLTSGGASEQFF
TRBV3-1	TRBJ2-2	CASSQGAGAYTGELFF
TRBV7-2	TRBJ2-3	CASSLYRADTQYF
TRBV10-3	TRBJ2-5	CAISAGLTGGETQYF
TRBV19	TRBJ2-2	CASTSTWDTGELFF
TRBV20-1	TRBJ2-5	CSASDRRGQETQYF
TRBV18	TRBJ2-3	CASSPSRDTDTQYF
TRBV5-1	TRBJ2-3	CASSLAPSGATDTQYF
TRBV20-1	TRBJ2-5	CSFLAGEKETQYF
TRBV6-6	TRBJ1-2	CASSRGQGDYGYTF
TRBV7-3	TRBJ2-1	CASSLEGLSYNEQFF
TRBV4-2	TRBJ2-5	CASSQGEAGWETQYF
TRBV24-1	TRBJ2-3	CVTSDPTGRGTDMQYF
TRBV12-3/TRBV12-4	TRBJ2-5	CASSWTSGGETQYF
TRBV12-5	TRBJ2-6	CASGLMGTYAGANVLTF
TRBV11-3	TRBJ1-1	CASSADRVVTEAFF
TRBV12-3/TRBV12-4	TRBJ1-1	CASSKVISGTEAFF
TRBV29-1	TRBJ1-2	CSVFQGNQNLYGYTF
TRBV4-3	TRBJ1-3	CASSQDLGGTGNTIYF
TRBV2	TRBJ2-1	CASMVQSSYNEQFF
TRBV6-2/TRBV6-3	TRBJ2-7	CASSSPGAAGVSYEQYF
TRBV4-3	TRBJ1-2	CASSHPGAKNYGYTF
TRBV4-3	TRBJ2-1	CASSRRDSSSYNEQFF
TRBV4-3	TRBJ2-5	CASSQDMGALGETQYF
TRBV7-2	TRBJ2-5	CASSPDRGQTQYF
TRBV6-6	TRBJ2-5	CASSYPGASEETQYF
TRBV5-1	TRBJ1-3	CASSLEGGLSSGNTIYF
TRBV4-2	TRBJ1-1	CASSQDLREAFF
TRBV20-1	TRBJ2-3	CSARDEGLKDTQYF